The T cell receptor beta chain under discussion was sequenced for a study of blood T cell repertoires in COVID-19. At the level of the study: Donors in the United States, Italy and Spain gave samples during acute or convalescent COVID-19.

Per the original data handling: Using reference gene primer amplification, nucleated cell counts were estimated. TCRdb's copy holds only in-frame clones and misses some; the assay was immunoSEQ multiplex PCR. The V and J calls and the clone size are those of that table, but D and trimming were determined from the DNA. The sample carries 7,900 or so clones, around 80% recorded once. The J segment lost 3 bases and the V segment lost 1 base, leaving 2 bases of the junction unmatched. The germline V gene has CDR1 SGHVS and CDR2 FNYEAQ. This CDR3 has 15 residues. The source is a human donor in a cohort sampled during active COVID-19. The sample comprised peripheral blood. This chain joins TRBV7-6 and TRBJ2-2, with 7 nucleotides matching TRBD1. DNA of the CDR3: TGTGCCAGCAGCTTAGGACAGGGTTACACCGGGGAGCTGTTTTTT. Translated, it gives CASSLGQGYTGELFF.